The entry that follows covers one TCR beta chain sequence. Antigen specificity is unknown. The sample belongs to a study of shared clonotypes between healthy human individuals. Replicate PCRs run on sorted subsets employed approximately 0.2 ug DNA, around 31,000 T cell genomes. TCRdb's copy holds only in-frame clones and misses some; the assay was immunoSEQ multiplex PCR. The sample lists approximately 2,300,000 clones, around 90% seen once, with approximately 0.41% in the top ten. Trimming removed 3 bases at V and 4 bases at J, with 18 bases between. CDR1 is MDHEN and CDR2 is SYDVKM in the germline V gene. The CDR3 loop spans 16 amino acids. Regarding the study as a whole: For sorted subsets, rarefaction showed incomplete sequencing despite large depth.

Donors comprised only Caucasian adults living in Nashville, Tennessee. This chain joins TRBV28 and TRBJ1-2, with a tentative D call TRBD1 (6 bases). Sequenced sample: naive CD4+ T cells from PBMCs. Subset given: CD45RA+ positively selected. This receptor was obtained from a man between 18 and 29 years old in good health. Some clones in this sample may be carry-over from other donors' samples. Written as DNA, the CDR3 is TGTGCCAGCAGTTTGATGGGGGCTGATGCGGGCTATGGCTACACCTTC. Its protein is CASSLMGADAGYGYTF.